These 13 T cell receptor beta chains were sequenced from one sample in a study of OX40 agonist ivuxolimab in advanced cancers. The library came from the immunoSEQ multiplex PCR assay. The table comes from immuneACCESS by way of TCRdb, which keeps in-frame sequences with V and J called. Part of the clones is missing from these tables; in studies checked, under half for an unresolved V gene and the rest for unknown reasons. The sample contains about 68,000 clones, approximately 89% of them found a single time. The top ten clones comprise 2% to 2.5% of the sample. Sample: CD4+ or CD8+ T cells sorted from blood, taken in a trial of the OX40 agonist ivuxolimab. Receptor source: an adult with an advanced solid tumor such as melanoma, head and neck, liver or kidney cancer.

CDR3: CASSSDLNQPQHF. The CDR3 DNA is TGTGCCAGCAGCTCCGACTTGAATCAGCCCCAGCATTTT. The V gene is TRBV11-3, the J gene TRBJ1-5, with D hard to call. Trimming left V 4 bases short and J 4 bases short, with 8 bases between. Germline V gene lookup returns CDR1 SGHNT and CDR2 YENEEA. The CDR3 runs 13 residues. Variable domain in full (rest from reference TRBV11-3 and TRBJ1-5): EAGVVQSPRYKIIEKKQPVAFWCNPISGHNTLYWYLQNLGQGPELLIRYENEEAVDDSQLPKDRFSAERLKGVDSTLKIQPAELGDSAVYLCASSSDLNQPQHFGDGTRLSIL.

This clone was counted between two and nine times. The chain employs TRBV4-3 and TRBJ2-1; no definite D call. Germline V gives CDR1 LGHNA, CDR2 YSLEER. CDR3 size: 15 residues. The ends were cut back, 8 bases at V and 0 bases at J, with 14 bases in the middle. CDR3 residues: CASGLMGSSYNEQFF. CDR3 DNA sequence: TGCGCCAGCGGCTTGATGGGCAGCTCCTACAATGAGCAGTTCTTC.

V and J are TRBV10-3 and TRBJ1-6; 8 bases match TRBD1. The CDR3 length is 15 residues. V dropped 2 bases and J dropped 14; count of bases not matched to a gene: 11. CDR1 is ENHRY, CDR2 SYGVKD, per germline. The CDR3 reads CAISEGQGPWESLHF. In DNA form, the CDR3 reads TGTGCCATCAGTGAGGGACAGGGACCCTGGGAGTCCCTCCACTTT.

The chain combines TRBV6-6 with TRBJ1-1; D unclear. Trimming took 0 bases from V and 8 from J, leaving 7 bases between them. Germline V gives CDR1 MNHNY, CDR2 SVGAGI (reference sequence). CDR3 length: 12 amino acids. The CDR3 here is CASSYSFLEAFF. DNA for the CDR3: TGTGCCAGCAGTTACTCTTTCCTAGAAGCTTTCTTT.

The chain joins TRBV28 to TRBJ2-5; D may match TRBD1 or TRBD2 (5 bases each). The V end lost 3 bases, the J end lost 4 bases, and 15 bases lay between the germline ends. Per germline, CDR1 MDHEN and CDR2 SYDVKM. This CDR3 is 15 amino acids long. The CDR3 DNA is TGTGCCAGCAGTTTGGGGACGAGGGGACGAGAGACCCAGTACTTC. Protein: CASSLGTRGRETQYF.

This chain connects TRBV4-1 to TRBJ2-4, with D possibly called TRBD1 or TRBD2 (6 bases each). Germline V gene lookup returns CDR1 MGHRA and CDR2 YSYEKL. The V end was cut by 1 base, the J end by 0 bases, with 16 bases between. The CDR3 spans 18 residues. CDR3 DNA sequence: TGCGCCAGCAGCCAAGGGCTGTCGAGGGGGGTAGCCAAAAACATTCAGTACTTC. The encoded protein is CASSQGLSRGVAKNIQYF.

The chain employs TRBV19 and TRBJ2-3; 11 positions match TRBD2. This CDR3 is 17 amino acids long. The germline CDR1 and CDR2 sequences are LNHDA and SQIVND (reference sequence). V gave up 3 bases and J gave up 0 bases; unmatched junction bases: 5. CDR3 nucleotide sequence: TGTGCCAGTAGTATCCTATGGACTAGCGGGAGCACAGATACGCAGTATTTT. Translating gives CASSILWTSGSTDTQYF.

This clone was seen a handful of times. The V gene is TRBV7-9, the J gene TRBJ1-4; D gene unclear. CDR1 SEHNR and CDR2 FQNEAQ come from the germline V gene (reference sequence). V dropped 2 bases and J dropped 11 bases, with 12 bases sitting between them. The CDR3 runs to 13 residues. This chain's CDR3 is CASSLYQSRKLFF. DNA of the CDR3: TGTGCCAGCAGCTTATACCAGTCGCGGAAACTGTTTTTT.

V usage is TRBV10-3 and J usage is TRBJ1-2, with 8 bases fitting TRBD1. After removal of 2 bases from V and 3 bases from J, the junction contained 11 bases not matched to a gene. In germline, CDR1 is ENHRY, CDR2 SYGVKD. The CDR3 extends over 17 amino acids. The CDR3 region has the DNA TGTGCCATCAGTGAGGCGGCCCTCCTGACAGGGGACTATGGCTACACCTTC. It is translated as CAISEAALLTGDYGYTF.

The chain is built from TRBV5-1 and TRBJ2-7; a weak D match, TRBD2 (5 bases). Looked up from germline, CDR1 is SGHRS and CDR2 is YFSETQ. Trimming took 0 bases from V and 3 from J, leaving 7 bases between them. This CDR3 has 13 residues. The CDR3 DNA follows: TGCGCCAGCAGCTTGGGAGGGATCTACGAGCAGTACTTC. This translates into CASSLGGIYEQYF.

This chain's CDR3 is CASSSGGSPSNYGYTF. Written as DNA, the CDR3 is TGTGCCAGCAGCTCCGGGGGCTCCCCCTCAAACTATGGCTACACCTTC. The J gene is TRBJ1-2, the V gene TRBV28; possible D gene TRBD1, 6 bases. Trimming stripped 6 bases from V and 2 bases from J, with 19 bases between. CDR1 and CDR2 from the germline V gene are MDHEN and SYDVKM. The CDR3 consists of 16 residues.

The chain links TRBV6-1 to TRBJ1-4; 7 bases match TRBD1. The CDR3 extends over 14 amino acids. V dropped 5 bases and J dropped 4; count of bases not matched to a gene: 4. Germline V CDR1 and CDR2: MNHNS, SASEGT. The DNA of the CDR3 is TGTGCCAGCAGTCCGGACAGGATTAATGAAAAACTGTTTTTT. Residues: CASSPDRINEKLFF.

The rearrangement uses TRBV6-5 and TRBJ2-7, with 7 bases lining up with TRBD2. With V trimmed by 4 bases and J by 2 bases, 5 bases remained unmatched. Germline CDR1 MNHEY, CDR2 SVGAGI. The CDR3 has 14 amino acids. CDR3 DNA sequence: TGTGCCAGCAGTTCTTATAGCGGGCCCTACGAGCAGTACTTC. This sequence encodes CASSSYSGPYEQYF.